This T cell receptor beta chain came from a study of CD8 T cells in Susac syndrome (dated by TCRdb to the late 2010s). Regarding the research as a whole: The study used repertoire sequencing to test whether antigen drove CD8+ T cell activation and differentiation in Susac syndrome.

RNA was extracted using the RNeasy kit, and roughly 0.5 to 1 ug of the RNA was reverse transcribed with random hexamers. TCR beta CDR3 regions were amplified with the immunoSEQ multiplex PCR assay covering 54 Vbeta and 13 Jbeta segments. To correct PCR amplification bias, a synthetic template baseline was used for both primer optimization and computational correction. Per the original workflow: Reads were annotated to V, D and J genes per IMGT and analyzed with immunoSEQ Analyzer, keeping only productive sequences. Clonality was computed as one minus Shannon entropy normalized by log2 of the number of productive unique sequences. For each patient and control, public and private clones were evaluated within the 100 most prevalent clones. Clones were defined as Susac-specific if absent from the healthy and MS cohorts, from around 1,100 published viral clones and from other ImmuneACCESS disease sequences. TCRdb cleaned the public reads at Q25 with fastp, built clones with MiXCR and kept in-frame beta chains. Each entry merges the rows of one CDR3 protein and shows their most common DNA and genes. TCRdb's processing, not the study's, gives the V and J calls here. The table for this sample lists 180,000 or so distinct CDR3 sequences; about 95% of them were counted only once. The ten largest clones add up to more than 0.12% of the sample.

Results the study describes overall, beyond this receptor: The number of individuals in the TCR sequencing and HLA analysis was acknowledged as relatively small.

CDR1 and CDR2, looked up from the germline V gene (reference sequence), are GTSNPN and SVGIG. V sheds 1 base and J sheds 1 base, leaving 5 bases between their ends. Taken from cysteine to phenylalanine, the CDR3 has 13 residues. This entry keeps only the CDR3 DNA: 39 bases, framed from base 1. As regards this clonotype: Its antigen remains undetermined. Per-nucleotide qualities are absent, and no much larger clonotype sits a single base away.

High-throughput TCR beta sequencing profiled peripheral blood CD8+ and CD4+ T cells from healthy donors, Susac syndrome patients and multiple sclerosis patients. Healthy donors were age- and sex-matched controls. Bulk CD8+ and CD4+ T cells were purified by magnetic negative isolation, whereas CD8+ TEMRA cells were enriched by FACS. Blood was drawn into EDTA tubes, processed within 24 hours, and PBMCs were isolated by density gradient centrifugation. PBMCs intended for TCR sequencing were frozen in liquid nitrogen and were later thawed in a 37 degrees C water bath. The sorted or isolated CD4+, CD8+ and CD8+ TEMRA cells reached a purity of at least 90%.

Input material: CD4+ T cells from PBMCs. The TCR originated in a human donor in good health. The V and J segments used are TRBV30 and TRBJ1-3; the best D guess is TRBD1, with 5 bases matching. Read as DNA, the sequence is TGTGCCTGGAGTGGGGGGTCTGGAAACACCATATATTTT. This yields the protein CAWSGGSGNTIYF.